Following are 3 T cell receptor beta chains from one sample sequenced in a study of CD8 T cells in ankylosing spondylitis. TCRdb passed the 5' RACE reads through MiXCR, listing each CDR3 protein once. The table has 35,000 to 50,000 distinct CDR3 sequences, approximately 3.6% seen once. The specimen sequenced was blood, either unsorted or a sorted T cell fraction (not recorded which). Receptor source: a female donor with ankylosing spondylitis or in good health (not recorded which).

There are many counts of this clonotype. The CDR3 bases are TGTGCCAGCAGCAATCCAGGGGTCGATGAGCAGTTCTTC. Translated, it gives CASSNPGVDEQFF. The chain is built from TRBV9 and TRBJ2-1, with D perhaps matching TRBD1 (6 bases). Trimming took 4 bases from V and 8 from J, leaving 13 bases between them. This CDR3 is 13 amino acids long. CDR1 SGDLS and CDR2 YYNGEE come from the germline V gene.

This clonotype was detected ten times or more. A single base separates this from a much larger clone, so it may be a read error. The chain couples TRBV9 to TRBJ1-1; D may be TRBD1 (6 bases). CDR1 is SGDLS, CDR2 YYNGEE, per germline. V lost 3 bases and J lost 1, with 7 bases in between. The CDR3 loop spans 13 amino acids. CDR3 amino acids: CASSATGNTEAFF. The CDR3 DNA reads as TGTGCCAGCAGCGCGACAGGGAACACTGAAGCTTTCTTT. Full variable domain (rest looked up from reference TRBV9 and TRBJ1-1): DSGVTQTPKHLITATGQRVTLRCSPRSGDLSVYWYQQSLDQGLQFLIQYYNGEERAKGNILERFSAQQFPDLHSELNLSSLELGDSALYFCASSATGNTEAFFGQGTRLTVV.

In this sample, this clonotype turned up many times. This sequence joins TRBV9 and TRBJ2-2; 10 positions agree with TRBD2. Germline V gives CDR1 SGDLS, CDR2 YYNGEE. CDR3 length equals 18 residues. The V gene end was trimmed by 1 base and the J gene end by 3 bases; junction bases not matched to a gene: 9. DNA of the CDR3: TGTGCCAGCAGCGTACTAAATAGCGGGGGGCTATACACCGGGGAGCTGTTTTTT. Translating it yields CASSVLNSGGLYTGELFF. Full variable domain (outside the CDR3, taken from reference TRBV9 and TRBJ2-2): DSGVTQTPKHLITATGQRVTLRCSPRSGDLSVYWYQQSLDQGLQFLIQYYNGEERAKGNILERFSAQQFPDLHSELNLSSLELGDSALYFCASSVLNSGGLYTGELFFGEGSRLTVL.